The rows below give T cell receptor beta chains drawn from one sample of a study of cytomegalovirus exposure and HLA in healthy donors. Clones were read by immunoSEQ multiplex PCR, and TCRdb kept only the in-frame ones, dropping some. Among about 150,000 clones listed, about 86% were seen once. The sequenced material came from PBMCs. The source of these receptors is a human donor in good health. The CDR3 runs from the conserved cysteine through the conserved F or W. The order of the fields is D gene, V gene, J gene, CDR3 protein, CDR3 DNA. D genes are given only for firm matches.

-	TRBV25-1	TRBJ1-1	CASSERGDSEAFF	TGTGCCAGCAGTGAAAGGGGTGACTCTGAAGCTTTCTTT
TRBD1	TRBV2	TRBJ1-6	CASMGTENSPLHF	TGTGCCAGCATGGGGACAGAAAATTCACCCCTCCACTTT
-	TRBV28	TRBJ2-7	CASSNGNTYEQYF	TGTGCCAGCAGTAACGGGAACACCTACGAGCAGTACTTC
-	TRBV27	TRBJ1-1	CASSPESFRGLYTEAFF	TGTGCCAGCAGTCCCGAATCTTTCCGGGGACTATACACTGAAGCTTTCTTT
-	TRBV5-1	TRBJ2-1	CASSLSLANEQFF	TGCGCCAGCAGCTTGTCTCTAGCTAATGAGCAGTTCTTC
-	TRBV14	TRBJ1-2	CASNQLRGYTF	TGTGCCAGCAATCAACTACGAGGCTACACCTTC
TRBD1	TRBV6-6	TRBJ1-5	CASIDRGGNQPQHF	TGTGCCAGCATTGACAGGGGGGGCAATCAGCCCCAGCATTTT
-	TRBV19	TRBJ1-5	CASSILNQPQHF	TGTGCCAGTAGTATTTTAAATCAGCCCCAGCATTTT
TRBD2	TRBV5-1	TRBJ2-5	CASSFLVGLAVRETQYF	TGCGCCAGCAGCTTTCTCGTGGGACTAGCGGTTCGAGAGACCCAGTACTTC
TRBD1	TRBV5-3	TRBJ1-2	CARSFPTGQGIRYGYTF	TGTGCCAGAAGCTTCCCAACGGGACAGGGAATTCGCTATGGCTACACCTTC
-	TRBV19	TRBJ1-5	CASSPFNQPQHF	TGTGCCAGTTCCCCCTTCAATCAGCCCCAGCATTTT
TRBD2	TRBV5-1	TRBJ2-7	CASSISRGLAGSYEQYF	TGCGCCAGCAGCATTTCGCGGGGGCTAGCGGGAAGCTACGAGCAGTACTTC
TRBD1	TRBV7-6	TRBJ1-5	CASTSGTGDQPQHF	TGTGCCAGCACCTCCGGGACAGGGGATCAGCCCCAGCATTTT
-	TRBV5-1	TRBJ2-7	CASSRLGATAGFSYEQYF	TGCGCCAGCAGCCGTTTGGGTGCGACAGCCGGATTCTCCTACGAGCAGTACTTC
-	TRBV4-1	TRBJ1-4	CASSQFGGGSANEKLFF	TGCGCCAGCAGCCAGTTTGGGGGGGGGAGTGCTAATGAAAAACTGTTTTTT
-	TRBV5-6	TRBJ1-3	CASSSLGSTIYF	TGTGCCAGCAGCTCCCTCGGGAGCACCATATATTTT
TRBD2	TRBV7-3	TRBJ2-1	CASSFPPSGSKQFF	TGTGCCAGCAGCTTCCCTCCTAGCGGGAGCAAGCAGTTCTTC
TRBD2	TRBV7-3	TRBJ2-7	CASSPNSGTLTEQYF	TGTGCCAGCAGCCCAAATAGCGGGACTTTGACCGAGCAGTACTTC
-	TRBV27	TRBJ2-1	CASSPRGGRNEQFF	TGTGCCAGCAGCCCGAGGGGGGGACGGAATGAGCAGTTCTTC
TRBD2	TRBV10-1	TRBJ2-1	CASSETSTSGGTYNEQFF	TGCGCCAGCAGTGAGACCTCGACTAGCGGAGGAACCTACAATGAGCAGTTCTTC
TRBD1	TRBV30	TRBJ1-3	CAWSSGTGGYTIYF	TGTGCCTGGAGCTCCGGGACAGGGGGATACACCATATATTTT
TRBD2	TRBV28	TRBJ2-3	CASSTSLAGALTDTQYF	TGTGCCAGCAGTACTTCCCTGGCGGGAGCCCTCACAGATACGCAGTATTTT
TRBD2	TRBV15	TRBJ2-7	CATSRDRTSDAYEQYF	TGTGCCACCAGCAGAGATAGGACTAGCGATGCCTACGAGCAGTACTTC
TRBD2	TRBV14	TRBJ2-2	CASRHTSVLTGELFF	TGTGCCAGCAGGCATACTAGCGTTCTCACCGGGGAGCTGTTTTTT